A selection of T cell receptor beta chains follows, all from one sample in a study of blood T cells in healthy people across ages. TCRdb called the 5' RACE reads again in MiXCR, with one record for every CDR3 protein. The sample yields 540,000 or so distinct CDR3 sequences, about 26% seen once. Sequenced material: blood. These receptor sequences come from a woman in her seventies in good health. Both conserved end residues are part of each CDR3. Fields, in order: J gene, D gene, V gene, clone size, CDR3 protein, CDR3 DNA. The D gene is left open where the match is weak. Size is omitted from some rows. Given values are once, few, many or a class for expanded clones.

J: TRBJ2-7
D: TRBD1
V: TRBV5-1
size: .
CDR3: CASSDSTGGAEEQYF
DNA: TGCGCCAGCAGCGACTCTACAGGGGGCGCGGAGGAGCAGTACTTC

J: TRBJ2-7
D: TRBD2
V: TRBV6-2/TRBV6-3
size: few
CDR3: CASSWPSGTSDYEQYF
DNA: TGTGCCAGCAGTTGGCCCTCCGGGACTAGCGATTACGAGCAGTACTTC

J: TRBJ2-7
D: .
V: TRBV7-3
size: .
CDR3: CASRAASRYEQYF
DNA: TGTGCCTCCCGGGCCGCTAGCAGGTACGAGCAGTACTTC

J: TRBJ1-4
D: .
V: TRBV13
size: .
CDR3: CASSSPQPDEKLFF
DNA: TGTGCCAGCAGCTCCCCACAGCCGGATGAAAAACTGTTTTTT

J: TRBJ2-3
D: .
V: TRBV10-3
size: .
CDR3: CAISDSTSTDTQYF
DNA: TGTGCCATCAGCGACAGCACTAGCACAGATACGCAGTATTTT

J: TRBJ1-3
D: .
V: TRBV7-2
size: once
CDR3: CASSLQAPNSGNTIYF
DNA: TGTGCCAGCAGTTTACAGGCACCGAACTCTGGAAACACCATATATTTT

J: TRBJ2-5
D: TRBD1
V: TRBV30
size: few
CDR3: CAWSGGFGTGGKETQYF
DNA: TGTGCCTGGAGTGGAGGGTTCGGGACAGGGGGAAAAGAGACCCAGTACTTC

J: TRBJ2-3
D: TRBD2
V: TRBV5-4
size: few
CDR3: CASSLAAGGPDTQYF
DNA: TGTGCCAGCAGCTTGGCGGCGGGGGGTCCAGATACGCAGTATTTT

J: TRBJ1-4
D: TRBD1
V: TRBV7-9
size: .
CDR3: CASRKWTGGVTNEKLFF
DNA: TGTGCCAGCAGGAAGTGGACAGGGGGCGTCACTAATGAAAAACTGTTTTTT

J: TRBJ1-2
D: TRBD1
V: TRBV12-3/TRBV12-4
size: .
CDR3: CASRIQGGTGSDYTF
DNA: TGTGCCAGCAGAATACAAGGGGGGACAGGGTCAGACTACACCTTC

J: TRBJ2-7
D: .
V: TRBV6-2/TRBV6-3
size: .
CDR3: CASNPDGVLYEQYF
DNA: TGTGCCAGCAACCCGGACGGAGTCCTCTACGAGCAGTACTTC

J: TRBJ2-3
D: TRBD2
V: TRBV4-2
size: .
CDR3: CASSQGERERGGFGTDTQYF
DNA: TGTGCCAGCAGCCAAGGGGAGAGGGAGCGGGGGGGCTTTGGCACGGATACGCAGTATTTT

J: TRBJ1-4
D: TRBD1
V: TRBV19
size: few
CDR3: CASRGGGAGEKLFF
DNA: TGTGCCAGTCGCGGAGGGGGCGCTGGTGAAAAACTGTTTTTT

J: TRBJ1-2
D: TRBD1
V: TRBV7-2
size: few
CDR3: CASSWTGGSYGYTF
DNA: TGTGCCAGCAGCTGGACAGGGGGGAGCTATGGCTACACCTTC

J: TRBJ2-1
D: TRBD2
V: TRBV20-1
size: .
CDR3: CSARQLAGGSSSYNEQFF
DNA: TGCAGTGCTAGGCAACTAGCGGGGGGATCTAGCTCCTACAATGAGCAGTTCTTC

J: TRBJ2-7
D: .
V: TRBV6-5
size: few
CDR3: CASSYSIGRTSSYEQYF
DNA: TGTGCCAGCAGTTACTCGATCGGCAGAACCAGCTCCTACGAGCAGTACTTC

J: TRBJ2-1
D: .
V: TRBV20-1
size: .
CDR3: CSAKKRGAGTYNEQFF
DNA: TGCAGTGCCAAAAAACGCGGGGCAGGGACCTACAATGAGCAGTTCTTC

J: TRBJ1-5
D: TRBD1
V: TRBV15
size: few
CDR3: CATSRLVRTGDDQPQHF
DNA: TGTGCCACCAGCAGACTTGTACGGACAGGGGACGATCAGCCCCAGCATTTT

J: TRBJ1-3
D: .
V: TRBV6-5
size: few
CDR3: CASSYRNTIYF
DNA: TGTGCCAGCAGTTACCGTAACACCATATATTTT

J: TRBJ2-6
D: .
V: TRBV2
size: .
CDR3: CASSGMRGSSGANVLTF
DNA: TGTGCCAGCAGTGGAATGAGGGGGAGCTCTGGGGCCAACGTCCTGACTTTC

J: TRBJ2-3
D: .
V: TRBV10-3
size: .
CDR3: CAISDTGKGTDTQYF
DNA: TGTGCCATCAGTGATACAGGGAAAGGGACAGATACGCAGTATTTT

J: TRBJ2-3
D: .
V: TRBV2
size: .
CDR3: CASSEERDTQYF
DNA: TGTGCCAGCAGTGAAGAGCGAGATACGCAGTATTTT

J: TRBJ2-3
D: .
V: TRBV10-3
size: .
CDR3: CAISPSGADTQYF
DNA: TGTGCCATCAGTCCCTCAGGGGCAGATACGCAGTATTTT

J: TRBJ2-5
D: .
V: TRBV4-1
size: .
CDR3: CASSPLGRGRSHQETQYF
DNA: TGCGCCAGCAGCCCCTTAGGTCGGGGACGATCACACCAAGAGACCCAGTACTTC

J: TRBJ1-3
D: .
V: TRBV7-9
size: .
CDR3: CASSLTPRAGNTIYF
DNA: TGTGCCAGCAGCTTGACCCCCAGGGCTGGAAACACCATATATTTT

J: TRBJ1-3
D: .
V: TRBV15
size: .
CDR3: CATSRDSPGSLSGNTIYF
DNA: TGTGCCACCAGCAGAGATTCCCCAGGGAGCCTCTCTGGAAACACCATATATTTT

J: TRBJ2-1
D: TRBD1
V: TRBV6-2/TRBV6-3
size: .
CDR3: CASSPGQGVRGQLF
DNA: TGTGCCAGCAGTCCGGGACAGGGGGTCAGGGGGCAGCTCTTC

J: TRBJ2-3
D: .
V: TRBV6-1
size: few
CDR3: CASSRVYSTDTQYF
DNA: TGTGCCAGCAGTAGGGTCTACAGCACAGATACGCAGTATTTT

J: TRBJ2-1
D: TRBD2
V: TRBV7-8
size: few
CDR3: CACSLGPSGGVNEQFF
DNA: TGTGCCTGCAGCTTAGGCCCTAGCGGGGGGGTCAATGAGCAGTTCTTC

J: TRBJ2-5
D: TRBD2
V: TRBV6-1
size: .
CDR3: CASSDSGGSETQYF
DNA: TGTGCCAGCAGTGATAGCGGGGGGAGCGAGACCCAGTACTTC

J: TRBJ2-1
D: TRBD2
V: TRBV5-1
size: .
CDR3: CASKGAGGPLRGNEQFF
DNA: TGCGCCAGCAAAGGAGCGGGGGGCCCCTTGAGGGGGAATGAGCAGTTCTTC

J: TRBJ1-1
D: .
V: TRBV7-2
size: .
CDR3: CASSRWGNTEAFF
DNA: TGTGCCAGCAGCAGGTGGGGAAACACTGAAGCTTTCTTT

J: TRBJ2-4
D: .
V: TRBV7-2
size: .
CDR3: CASSQQGRQYF
DNA: TGTGCCAGCAGCCAACAGGGACGTCAGTACTTC

J: TRBJ2-2
D: TRBD1
V: TRBV6-2/TRBV6-3
size: .
CDR3: CASRWGQLNSGELFF
DNA: TGTGCCAGCCGCTGGGGACAGCTTAATTCAGGGGAGCTGTTTTTT

J: TRBJ1-1
D: .
V: TRBV5-1
size: .
CDR3: CASSLERMNTEAFF
DNA: TGCGCCAGCAGCTTGGAACGGATGAACACTGAAGCTTTCTTT

J: TRBJ2-2
D: TRBD2
V: TRBV7-2
size: .
CDR3: CASSFGGGAGELFF
DNA: TGTGCCAGCAGCTTTGGCGGGGGGGCCGGGGAGCTGTTTTTT

J: TRBJ1-3
D: TRBD1
V: TRBV11-3
size: .
CDR3: CASRNRGSGNTIYF
DNA: TGTGCCAGCAGGAACAGGGGATCTGGAAACACCATATATTTT

J: TRBJ1-2
D: .
V: TRBV28
size: .
CDR3: CASSLETDNYGYTF
DNA: TGTGCCAGCAGTTTGGAGACAGATAACTATGGCTACACCTTC

J: TRBJ2-5
D: .
V: TRBV7-2
size: few
CDR3: CASSFSRASGETQYF
DNA: TGTGCCAGCAGCTTCAGCAGGGCATCAGGGGAGACCCAGTACTTC

J: TRBJ1-4
D: .
V: TRBV4-2
size: .
CDR3: CASSQGGSAPGKLFF
DNA: TGTGCCAGCAGCCAAGGGGGATCCGCCCCGGGTAAACTGTTTTTT

J: TRBJ2-3
D: .
V: TRBV18
size: .
CDR3: CASSPSRGRGDTQYF
DNA: TGTGCCAGCTCACCCTCCAGAGGTAGGGGTGATACGCAGTATTTT

J: TRBJ2-3
D: .
V: TRBV24-1
size: few
CDR3: CATSAGRVGSTDTQYF
DNA: TGTGCCACCAGTGCGGGCAGGGTTGGGAGCACAGATACGCAGTATTTT

J: TRBJ2-5
D: TRBD1
V: TRBV7-2
size: .
CDR3: CASSSLWTGRLETQYF
DNA: TGTGCCAGCAGCTCGCTGTGGACAGGGCGGTTGGAGACCCAGTACTTC

J: TRBJ1-2
D: .
V: TRBV4-3
size: .
CDR3: CASSQVGGNRDPFVYTF
DNA: TGCGCCAGCAGCCAAGTTGGGGGAAACCGGGATCCCTTCGTCTACACCTTC

J: TRBJ2-5
D: .
V: TRBV7-2
size: few
CDR3: CASSLGRGQGTQYF
DNA: TGTGCCAGCAGCTTAGGGCGGGGTCAGGGGACCCAGTACTTC

J: TRBJ2-3
D: TRBD1
V: TRBV27
size: few
CDR3: CASADRPSTDTQYF
DNA: TGTGCCAGCGCGGACAGGCCTAGCACAGATACGCAGTATTTT

J: TRBJ2-5
D: TRBD2
V: TRBV5-1
size: .
CDR3: CASSFSPGSSGRETQYF
DNA: TGCGCCAGCAGCTTCAGCCCCGGCAGTAGCGGGAGGGAGACCCAGTACTTC

J: TRBJ2-5
D: .
V: TRBV29-1
size: few
CDR3: CSTLVGFNVKTQYF
DNA: TGCAGCACCCTGGTCGGATTCAATGTGAAGACCCAGTACTTC

J: TRBJ2-1
D: TRBD2
V: TRBV20-1
size: many
CDR3: CSASTGTSSAEQFF
DNA: TGCAGTGCTAGTACCGGGACTAGCTCTGCTGAGCAGTTCTTC

J: TRBJ1-1
D: .
V: TRBV7-8
size: .
CDR3: CASSSAGGTLNTEAFF
DNA: TGTGCCAGCAGCTCCGCCGGGGGGACATTGAACACTGAAGCTTTCTTT